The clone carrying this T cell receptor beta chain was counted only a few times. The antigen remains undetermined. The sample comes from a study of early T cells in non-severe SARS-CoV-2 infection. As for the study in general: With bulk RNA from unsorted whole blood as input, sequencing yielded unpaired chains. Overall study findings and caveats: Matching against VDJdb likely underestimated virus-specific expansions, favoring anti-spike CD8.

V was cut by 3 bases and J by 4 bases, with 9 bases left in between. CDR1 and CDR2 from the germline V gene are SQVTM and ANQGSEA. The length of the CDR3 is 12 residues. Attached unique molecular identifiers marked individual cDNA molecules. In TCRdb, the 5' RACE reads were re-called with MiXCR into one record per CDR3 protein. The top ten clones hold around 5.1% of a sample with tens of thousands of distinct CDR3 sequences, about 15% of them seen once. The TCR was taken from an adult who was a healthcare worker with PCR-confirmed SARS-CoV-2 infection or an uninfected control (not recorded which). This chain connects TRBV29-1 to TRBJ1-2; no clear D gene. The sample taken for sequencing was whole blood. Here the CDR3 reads CSVDSAPYGYTF. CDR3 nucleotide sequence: TGCAGCGTTGATTCGGCCCCCTATGGCTACACCTTC.